This paragraph reports one T cell receptor beta chain. What it binds is not known. TCRbeta library construction was performed incorporating unique molecular identifiers. TCRdb passed the PCR reads through MiXCR, listing each CDR3 protein once. The repertoire holds a few hundred thousand distinct CDR3 sequences, with about 16% as singletons. The CDR3 consists of 15 residues. Looked up from germline, CDR1 is ENHRY and CDR2 is SYGVKD. Trimming pared 6 bases from V and 5 bases from J, leaving 19 bases between. These data are taken from a study of T-cell reconstitution after alpha-beta-depleted transplantation in children. General study points: There were reportedly several hundred expanded graft clones from which alpha-beta T cells came about two months after transplant. T-cell numbers and diversity one year post-transplant derived largely from freshly generated T cells.

The source is a boy younger than two who had a stem cell transplant for Wiskott-Aldrich syndrome, so the T cells may come from the graft donor. The sample was PBMCs, mostly from graft donor cells, taken 360 days after TCRalphabeta/CD19-depleted stem cell transplant. J is TRBJ1-2 and V is TRBV10-3; no reliable D call. In nucleotides, the CDR3 is TGTGCCATCAGCCCAATTCGCCAGGCAGATTATGGCTACACCTTC. Protein: CAISPIRQADYGYTF.